The rows below give T cell receptor beta chains drawn from one sample of a study of shared clonotypes between healthy human individuals. The method was immunoSEQ multiplex PCR; TCRdb's version includes in-frame clones alone and lacks a portion of them. The sample includes around 2,100,000 clones, approximately 95% of them seen just once. The sequencing sample was made of naive CD8+ T cells sorted from blood. The source of these receptors is a man between 18 and 35 years old in good health. The conserved cysteine and the conserved F or W are not part of the CDR3 here. A D gene is named only where the DNA matches it firmly.

TRBJ1-5	TRBV28	-	ASSLSYQPQH
TRBJ2-1	TRBV7-6	TRBD1	ASSLDGTGYNEQF
TRBJ2-2	TRBV9	-	ASGPRGSTGELF
TRBJ2-1	TRBV19	-	ASSIGESYNEQF
TRBJ2-3	TRBV11-2	TRBD1	ASSLVQGADTQY
TRBJ1-4	TRBV5-6	-	ASSWGNFYEKLF
TRBJ2-7	TRBV5-1	TRBD1	ASSLVPIQGASYEQY
TRBJ2-5	TRBV2	TRBD2	ASSEGSTSGPQETQY
TRBJ2-2	TRBV11-3	-	ASSFYRDNTGELF
TRBJ2-3	TRBV11-2	-	ASSLDLADTQY
TRBJ2-1	TRBV11-2	TRBD2	ASSFAGDEQF
TRBJ2-1	TRBV7-8	-	ASSCLIRCSYNEQF
TRBJ2-3	TRBV7-7	TRBD1	ASSLGGQGTDTQY
TRBJ1-2	TRBV29-1	-	SVEKENDYGYT
TRBJ1-5	TRBV7-9	-	ASSLSGGRDQPQH
TRBJ1-2	TRBV19	-	ASSPPGARNGYT
TRBJ2-1	TRBV5-1	-	ASSSQTGYNEQF
TRBJ2-7	TRBV4-3	TRBD2	ASSQVWGGFYEQY
TRBJ2-7	TRBV6-5	-	ASSSTGYEQY
TRBJ1-4	TRBV18	TRBD1	ASSPAGTGGSTNEKLF
TRBJ1-2	TRBV6-5	-	ASSEDNYGYT
TRBJ1-1	TRBV27	TRBD1	ASSLIGGNAEAF
TRBJ1-1	TRBV14	-	ASSPMVGAEAF
TRBJ2-1	TRBV5-1	TRBD2	ASSQRGDYNEQF
TRBJ1-3	TRBV11-2	-	ASSLYGRYSGNTIY
TRBJ2-3	TRBV5-1	TRBD1	ASSTTGSGADTQY
TRBJ2-7	TRBV5-1	TRBD2	ASSPGGTNYEQY
TRBJ1-6	TRBV7-9	TRBD1	ASSTPGQGPYNSPLH
TRBJ2-1	TRBV11-2	-	ASSRSTRTLENEQF
TRBJ2-1	TRBV9	TRBD2	ASSVGTSAYNEQF
TRBJ2-7	TRBV9	-	ASSVEAGTPYEQY
TRBJ2-2	TRBV28	TRBD1	ASSSTGDTGELF
TRBJ1-2	TRBV2	-	ASRYDTNYGYT
TRBJ2-5	TRBV28	TRBD1	ASTPGGQEPQETQY
TRBJ2-3	TRBV21-1	-	ASSKGRRDGGFTDTQY
TRBJ1-1	TRBV28	-	ASSFGTYRGGAEAF
TRBJ2-7	TRBV6-1	-	ASSEGQITSYEQY
TRBJ1-3	TRBV19	TRBD1	ASSPQGNLDNTIY
TRBJ2-1	TRBV10-1	TRBD2	ATSSPGLAGVVEQF
TRBJ2-5	TRBV7-9	TRBD1	ASSLGPGTAQETQY
TRBJ1-1	TRBV29-1	-	SVKTGMNTEAF
TRBJ1-2	TRBV4-1	TRBD1	ASSQTGVYGYT
TRBJ2-1	TRBV10-3	TRBD2	AIRDSSFPGLAGEDSYNEQF
TRBJ2-7	TRBV5-6	-	ASATGFTYEQY
TRBJ1-6	TRBV30	TRBD1	AWTLTGALSPLH
TRBJ2-1	TRBV2	TRBD1	ASRAGQGAVNEQF
TRBJ2-2	TRBV19	-	ALRARGGDSPGELF
TRBJ2-1	TRBV4-3	-	ASSHRGSGPYNEQF
TRBJ1-2	TRBV5-6	-	ASSLSTGGYGYT
TRBJ2-1	TRBV5-1	-	ASSLDRTGEDNEQF
TRBJ2-5	TRBV21-1	-	ASSYPRSSPAGETQY